This T cell receptor beta chain was obtained from a study of human T cells and chemical hapten exposure. The sample's time point: patch test 3, about 24 weeks after DPC sensitization. Treatment defined: therapeutic diphenylcyclopropenone sensitization with weekly scalp DPC. TCRdb recomputed calls from the RACE reads with MiXCR, one row per CDR3 protein. The repertoire consists of some 180,000 distinct CDR3 sequences, with 24% occurring once and the leading ten covering about 2.5%. The CDR3 loop spans 15 amino acids. Germline CDR1 is PRHDT and CDR2 is FYEKMQ (reference sequence). V was pared by 0 bases and J by 0 bases, with 9 bases between. This clonotype has more than one count but fewer than ten. Antigen unknown. Study-wide points: Expanded TCRs created a significantly greater count of big CDR3 similarity clusters than controls did.

The sample here was whole blood, taken in connection with sensitization to the hapten diphenylcyclopropenone (DPC). The chain couples TRBV13 to TRBJ2-7; possible D gene TRBD2, 5 bases. The receptor was derived from a middle-aged woman with alopecia areata. Some clones in this sample may be carry-over from other donors' samples. CDR3 residues: CASSLGSGLSYEQYF. The CDR3, as DNA: TGTGCCAGCAGCTTAGGCAGCGGCCTCTCCTACGAGCAGTACTTC.